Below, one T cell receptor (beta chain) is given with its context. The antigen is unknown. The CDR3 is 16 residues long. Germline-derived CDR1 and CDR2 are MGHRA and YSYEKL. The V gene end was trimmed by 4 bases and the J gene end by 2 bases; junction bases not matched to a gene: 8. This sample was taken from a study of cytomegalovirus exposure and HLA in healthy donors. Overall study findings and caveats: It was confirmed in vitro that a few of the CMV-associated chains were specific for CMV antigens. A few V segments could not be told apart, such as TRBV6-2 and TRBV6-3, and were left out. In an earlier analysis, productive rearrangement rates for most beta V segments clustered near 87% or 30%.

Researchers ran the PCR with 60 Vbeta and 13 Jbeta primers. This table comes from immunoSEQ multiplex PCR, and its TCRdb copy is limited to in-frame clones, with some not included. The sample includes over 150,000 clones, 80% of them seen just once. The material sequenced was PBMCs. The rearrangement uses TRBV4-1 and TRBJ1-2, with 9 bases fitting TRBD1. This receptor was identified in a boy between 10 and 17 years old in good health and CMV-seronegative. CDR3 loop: CASSPLGQGLNYGYTF. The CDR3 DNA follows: TGCGCCAGCAGCCCTTTGGGACAGGGACTGAACTATGGCTACACCTTC.